This is a list of T cell receptor beta chains from one sample in a study of blood T cell repertoires in COVID-19. The assay was immunoSEQ multiplex PCR, and TCRdb's table has in-frame clones only and misses some. The data hold 250,000 to 350,000 clones, with around 90% observed a single time. Sequenced material: PBMCs or T cells enriched from blood (not recorded which). These receptors were taken from a woman under 30 with acute COVID-19. CDR3s include the opening cysteine and the closing phenylalanine or tryptophan. D genes are given only for firm matches. A clone size is listed for some rows: how often the clone was seen (once, few, many), or a class if it is expanded.

size: .; J: TRBJ1-2; D: TRBD1; length: 16; V: TRBV7-9; CDR3: CASSCLPGQGCDGYTF; DNA: TGTGCCAGCAGTTGCCTACCGGGACAGGGCTGTGATGGCTACACCTTC
size: .; J: TRBJ2-2; D: .; length: 14; V: TRBV3-1/TRBV3-2; CDR3: CASSQVGDTGELFF; DNA: TGTGCCAGCAGCCAAGTCGGGGACACCGGGGAGCTGTTTTTT
size: .; J: TRBJ2-1; D: TRBD2; length: 17; V: TRBV18; CDR3: CASSPPKVASGTNEQFF; DNA: TGTGCCAGCTCACCACCGAAGGTAGCTAGCGGAACCAATGAGCAGTTCTTC
size: .; J: TRBJ2-2; D: .; length: 14; V: TRBV19; CDR3: CASTEDRNTGELFF; DNA: TGTGCCAGTACCGAGGACAGGAACACCGGGGAGCTGTTTTTT
size: .; J: TRBJ2-7; D: TRBD1; length: 14; V: TRBV18; CDR3: CASSHRDRRYEQYF; DNA: TGTGCCAGCTCTCACCGGGACAGGCGCTACGAGCAGTACTTC
size: few; J: TRBJ2-1; D: TRBD2; length: 16; V: TRBV6-5; CDR3: CASSYSLLAGVNEQFF; DNA: TGTGCCAGCAGTTACTCGTTACTAGCGGGAGTCAATGAGCAGTTCTTC
size: .; J: TRBJ1-1; D: TRBD1; length: 16; V: TRBV23-1; CDR3: CASQTGPNSTNTEAFF; DNA: TGCGCCAGCCAGACAGGGCCTAACTCAACGAACACTGAAGCTTTCTTT
size: once; J: TRBJ1-1; D: .; length: 13; V: TRBV11-3; CDR3: CASSLDLGSPAFF; DNA: TGTGCCAGCAGCTTAGATTTGGGCAGCCCGGCTTTCTTT
size: .; J: TRBJ2-7; D: TRBD2; length: 16; V: TRBV7-8; CDR3: CASSLGGTSGMYEQYF; DNA: TGTGCCAGCAGCTTAGGTGGGACTAGCGGGATGTACGAGCAGTACTTC
size: .; J: TRBJ2-7; D: TRBD1; length: 18; V: TRBV28; CDR3: CASSLETGQARISYEQYF; DNA: TGTGCCAGCAGTTTGGAGACAGGGCAAGCTAGGATAAGCTACGAGCAGTACTTC
size: .; J: TRBJ2-7; D: .; length: 11; V: TRBV25-1; CDR3: CASKRTENWYF; DNA: TGTGCCAGCAAACGGACAGAGAATTGGTACTTC
size: .; J: TRBJ2-7; D: .; length: 15; V: TRBV9; CDR3: CASSVHSDSSYEQYF; DNA: TGTGCCAGCAGCGTTCATTCGGACAGCTCCTACGAGCAGTACTTC
size: few; J: TRBJ1-6; D: .; length: 15; V: TRBV7-3; CDR3: CASSLAGYYNSPLHF; DNA: TGTGCCAGCAGCTTAGCGGGGTACTATAATTCACCCCTCCACTTT
size: .; J: TRBJ2-7; D: TRBD2; length: 15; V: TRBV7-9; CDR3: CASSPGLAGVYEQYF; DNA: TGTGCCAGCAGCCCGGGACTAGCGGGAGTCTACGAGCAGTACTTC
size: .; J: TRBJ2-2; D: .; length: 12; V: TRBV9; CDR3: CASGGYTGELFF; DNA: TGTGCCAGTGGGGGGTACACCGGGGAGCTGTTTTTT
size: .; J: TRBJ1-2; D: .; length: 14; V: TRBV2; CDR3: CASRGVQGNYGYTF; DNA: TGTGCCAGCAGGGGGGTGCAGGGGAATTATGGCTACACCTTC
size: .; J: TRBJ2-1; D: .; length: 16; V: TRBV7-3; CDR3: CASSLTVDRTYNEQFF; DNA: TGTGCCAGCAGCTTAACTGTGGACAGAACATACAATGAGCAGTTCTTC
size: .; J: TRBJ2-3; D: .; length: 15; V: TRBV7-2; CDR3: CASSLAPGLTDTQYF; DNA: TGTGCCAGCAGCTTAGCGCCGGGACTCACAGATACGCAGTATTTT
size: few; J: TRBJ2-5; D: .; length: 14; V: TRBV27; CDR3: CASSLSRREETQYF; DNA: TGTGCCAGCAGTTTATCGCGAAGAGAAGAGACCCAGTACTTC
size: .; J: TRBJ2-1; D: .; length: 15; V: TRBV28; CDR3: CASRLGGGSYNEQFF; DNA: TGTGCCAGCCGACTCGGGGGTGGAAGCTACAATGAGCAGTTCTTC
size: .; J: TRBJ2-7; D: .; length: 19; V: TRBV21-1; CDR3: CASSKIIEPVFSIGYEQYF; DNA: TGTGCCAGCAGCAAAATAATAGAGCCCGTCTTTAGTATCGGCTACGAGCAGTACTTC
size: .; J: TRBJ1-2; D: .; length: 12; V: TRBV28; CDR3: CASHRVESGYTF; DNA: TGTGCCAGCCACAGGGTGGAAAGCGGCTACACCTTC
size: .; J: TRBJ2-7; D: TRBD2; length: 18; V: TRBV18; CDR3: CASSPGTSGSVSSYEQYF; DNA: TGTGCCAGCTCACCAGGGACTAGCGGGAGTGTGAGCTCCTACGAGCAGTACTTC
size: .; J: TRBJ1-2; D: .; length: 14; V: TRBV28; CDR3: CASNSGQTNYGYTF; DNA: TGTGCCAGCAATTCTGGACAAACGAACTATGGCTACACCTTC
size: .; J: TRBJ2-1; D: .; length: 15; V: TRBV9; CDR3: CASSVVAGIYNEQFF; DNA: TGTGCCAGCAGCGTAGTGGCGGGGATTTACAATGAGCAGTTCTTC
size: .; J: TRBJ2-7; D: .; length: 13; V: TRBV10-2; CDR3: CASSKGLLLEQYF; DNA: TGCGCCAGCAGTAAGGGACTCCTGCTCGAGCAGTACTTC
size: .; J: TRBJ1-5; D: TRBD1; length: 17; V: TRBV7-6; CDR3: CASSLALGQGSNQPQHF; DNA: TGTGCCAGCAGCTTAGCCCTGGGACAGGGTAGCAATCAGCCCCAGCATTTT
size: .; J: TRBJ1-5; D: .; length: 14; V: TRBV5-8; CDR3: CASSPGQGGQPQHF; DNA: TGTGCCAGCAGCCCCGGGCAGGGCGGACAGCCCCAGCATTTT
size: few; J: TRBJ2-7; D: TRBD1; length: 13; V: TRBV11-3; CDR3: CASSLRGQYEQYF; DNA: TGTGCCAGCAGCTTAAGGGGGCAATACGAGCAGTACTTC
size: .; J: TRBJ2-1; D: .; length: 12; V: TRBV12-5; CDR3: CASGTEGYEQFF; DNA: TGTGCTAGTGGTACGGAGGGCTATGAGCAGTTCTTC
size: .; J: TRBJ2-3; D: .; length: 15; V: TRBV6-5; CDR3: CASSSHLAGTDTQYF; DNA: TGTGCCAGCAGTTCCCACCTCGCGGGCACAGATACGCAGTATTTT